The source of this TCR beta chain is a study of blood T cell repertoires in COVID-19. The wider study: Acute and convalescent COVID-19 samples came from the United States, Italy and Spain.

The CDR3 is made up of 15 amino acids. The V gene end was trimmed by 4 bases and the J gene end by 5 bases; junction bases not matched to a gene: 8. Germline V CDR1 and CDR2: MNHNS, SASEGT. This table comes from immunoSEQ multiplex PCR, and its TCRdb copy is limited to in-frame clones, with some not included. Of about 280,000 clones in the sample, 75% to 85% were seen once. The chain combines TRBV6-1 with TRBJ2-1, with 7 bases fitting TRBD2. This receptor was obtained from a man aged 45-65 years with active or convalescent COVID-19. The sequencing input was peripheral blood. Written as DNA, the CDR3 is TGTGCCAGCAGTGGGCTGGGGCGGGAGAACAATGAGCAGTTCTTC. Its translation is CASSGLGRENNEQFF.